This T cell receptor beta chain was retrieved from a study of shared clonotypes between healthy human individuals. V was pared by 10 bases and J by 5 bases, with 7 bases of the junction left unmatched. This CDR3 is 15 amino acids long. The V gene's germline CDR1 is MDHEN and CDR2 SYDVKM. Several immunoSEQ plates held equal portions of the genomic DNA taken from each subset. Assay: immunoSEQ multiplex PCR; the TCRdb copy retains only in-frame clones and omits some. Of over a million clones in the sample, roughly 96% were seen once. The sample taken for sequencing was naive CD4+ T cells sorted from blood. Subset: CD45RA+ positively selected. This receptor was identified in a man under 40 in good health. The chain carries TRBV28 and TRBJ2-1; 14 nucleotides line up with TRBD2. The CDR3 nucleotides are TGTGCCAACAGAACGGGACTAGCGGGAGACAATGAGCAGTTCTTC. It yields the protein CANRTGLAGDNEQFF.